Below, one T cell receptor (beta chain) is given with its context. Germline CDR1 LGHDT, CDR2 YNNKEL (reference sequence). Losses at the gene ends were 0 bases for V and 3 bases for J; bases not matched to a gene: 2. This CDR3 region has 15 residues. These data originate in a study of blood T cell repertoires in COVID-19. Study background: Italy, Spain and the United States were the sources of the convalescent and acute COVID-19 samples. Sample material is recorded as cDNA or gDNA derived from T cells, B-cell-depleted T cells, or PBMCs.

Authors' methods: Nucleated cell number was recorded as an estimate derived from reference gene primer amplification. Assay: immunoSEQ multiplex PCR; the TCRdb copy retains only in-frame clones and omits some. The V and J calls and the clone size are those of that table, but D and trimming were determined from the DNA. This sample has about 74,000 clones, with less than 95% found just once. The sample was peripheral blood. This clonotype originated in a woman aged 60 to 75 with active COVID-19. This chain uses TRBV3-1 (or the pseudogene TRBV3-2) with TRBJ2-5, with TRBD1 matching 9 bases. CDR3 in amino acids: CASSQDGTGKETQYF. Here the CDR3 DNA reads TGTGCCAGCAGCCAAGATGGGACAGGGAAAGAGACCCAGTACTTC.